This entry concerns a single T cell receptor (beta chain). What it recognizes is unknown. Profiling that covered TCR beta VDJ and CDR3 relied on genomic DNA as its template. One entry per CDR3 protein results from TCRdb running MiXCR on the reads. Among about 150,000 distinct CDR3 sequences listed, roughly 40% were seen once. In germline, CDR1 is LNHNV, CDR2 YYDKDF (reference sequence). The length of the CDR3 is 12 residues. Deletions cut 0 bases from V and 5 bases from J, with 4 bases between. This record belongs to a study of CD8+CD57+ T cells in acquired aplastic anemia. The wider study: An average of about 10.8 million reads for CD4+ cells was obtained from healthy donors.

Study conclusions and caveats: Found in both controls and patients were around 29 CD8+ CDR3 sequences.

The sequence derives from a human donor in good health, serving as a control. The sample consisted of sorted CD4+, CD8+, or CD8+CD57+ T cells (not recorded which) from PBMCs. V usage is TRBV15 and J usage is TRBJ1-2, with no clear D. This CDR3 reads CATSRDEYGYTF. The CDR3 nucleotides are TGTGCCACCAGCAGAGATGAGTATGGCTACACCTTC.